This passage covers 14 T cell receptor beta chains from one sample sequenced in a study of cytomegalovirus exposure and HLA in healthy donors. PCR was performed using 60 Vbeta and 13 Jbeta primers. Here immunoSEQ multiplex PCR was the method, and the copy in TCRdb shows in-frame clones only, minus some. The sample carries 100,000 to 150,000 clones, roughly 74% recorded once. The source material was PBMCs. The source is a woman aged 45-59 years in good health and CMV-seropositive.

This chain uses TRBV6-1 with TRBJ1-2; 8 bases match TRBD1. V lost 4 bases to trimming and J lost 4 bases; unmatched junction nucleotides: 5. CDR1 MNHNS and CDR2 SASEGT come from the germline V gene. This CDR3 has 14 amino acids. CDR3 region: CASSAGGRGYGYTF. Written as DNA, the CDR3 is TGTGCCAGCAGTGCAGGGGGCAGGGGCTATGGCTACACCTTC.

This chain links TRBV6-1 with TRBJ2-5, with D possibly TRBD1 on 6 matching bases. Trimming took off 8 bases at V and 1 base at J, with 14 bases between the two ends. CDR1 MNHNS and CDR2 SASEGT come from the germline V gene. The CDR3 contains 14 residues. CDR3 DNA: TGTGCCAGCTTTCCGTGGGGGCGCCAAGAGACCCAGTACTTC. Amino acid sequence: CASFPWGRQETQYF.

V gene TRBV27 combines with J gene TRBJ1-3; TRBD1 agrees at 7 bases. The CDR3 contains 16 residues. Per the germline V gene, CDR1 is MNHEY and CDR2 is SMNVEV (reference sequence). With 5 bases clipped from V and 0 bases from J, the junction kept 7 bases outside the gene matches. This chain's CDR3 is CASSRGQATSGNTIYF. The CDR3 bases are TGTGCCAGCAGTAGAGGACAGGCTACCTCTGGAAACACCATATATTTT.

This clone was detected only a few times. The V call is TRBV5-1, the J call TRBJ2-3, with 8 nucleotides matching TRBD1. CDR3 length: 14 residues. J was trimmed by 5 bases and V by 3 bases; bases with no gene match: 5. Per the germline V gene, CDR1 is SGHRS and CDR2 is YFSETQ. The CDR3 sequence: CASSSGTGGDTQYF. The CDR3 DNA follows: TGCGCCAGCAGCTCCGGGACAGGAGGAGATACGCAGTATTTT.

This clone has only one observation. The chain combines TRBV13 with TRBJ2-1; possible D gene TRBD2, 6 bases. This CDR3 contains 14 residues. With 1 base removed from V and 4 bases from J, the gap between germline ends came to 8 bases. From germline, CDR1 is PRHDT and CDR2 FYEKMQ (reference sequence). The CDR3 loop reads CASSLAGVYNEQFF. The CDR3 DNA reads TGTGCCAGCAGCTTAGCGGGGGTTTACAATGAGCAGTTCTTC. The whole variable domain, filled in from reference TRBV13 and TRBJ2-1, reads AAGVIQSPRHLIKEKRETATLKCYPIPRHDTVYWYQQGPGQDPQFLISFYEKMQSDKGSIPDRFSAQQFSDYHSELNMSSLELGDSALYFCASSLAGVYNEQFFGPGTRLTVL.

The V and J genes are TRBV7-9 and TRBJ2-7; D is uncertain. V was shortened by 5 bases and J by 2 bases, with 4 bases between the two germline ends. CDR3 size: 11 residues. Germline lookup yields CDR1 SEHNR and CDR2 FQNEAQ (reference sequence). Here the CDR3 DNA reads TGTGCCAGCAGCCCCGCCTACGAGCAGTACTTC. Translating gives CASSPAYEQYF.

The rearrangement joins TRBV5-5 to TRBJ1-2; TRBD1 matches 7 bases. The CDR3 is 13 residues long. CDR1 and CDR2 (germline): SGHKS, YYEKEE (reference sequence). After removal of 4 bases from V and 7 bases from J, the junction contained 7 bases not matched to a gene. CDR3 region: CASSPWDSAGYTF. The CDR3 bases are TGTGCCAGCAGCCCATGGGACAGCGCTGGCTACACCTTC.

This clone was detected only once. In DNA, the CDR3 is TGTGCCAGCAGCCTCGATGAAGCAGGACTACGAGAGCAGTACTTC. Its protein is CASSLDEAGLREQYF. This chain joins TRBV2 and TRBJ2-7; D is possibly TRBD2 (6 bases). With 6 bases removed from V and 7 bases from J, the gap between germline ends came to 22 bases. Looked up from germline, CDR1 is SNHLY and CDR2 is FYNNEI. The CDR3 totals 15 residues.

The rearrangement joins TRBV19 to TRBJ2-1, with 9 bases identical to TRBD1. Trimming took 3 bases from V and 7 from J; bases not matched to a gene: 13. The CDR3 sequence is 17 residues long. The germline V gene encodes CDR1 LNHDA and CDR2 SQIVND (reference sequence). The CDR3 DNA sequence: TGTGCCAGTAGTATCACCCCGCGACAGGGGGGATGGAATGAGCAGTTCTTC. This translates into CASSITPRQGGWNEQFF.

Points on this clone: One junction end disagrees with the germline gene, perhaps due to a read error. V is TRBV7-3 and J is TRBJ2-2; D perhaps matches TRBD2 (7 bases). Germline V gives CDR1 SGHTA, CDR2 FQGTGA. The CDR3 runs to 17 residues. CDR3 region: CASSLTGGGPATEELFF. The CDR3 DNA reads TGTGCCAGCAGCTTAACAGGGGGGGGCCCAGCCACCGAGGAGCTGTTTTTT. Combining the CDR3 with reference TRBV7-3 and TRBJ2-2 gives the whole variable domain GAGVSQTPSNKVTEKGKYVELRCDPISGHTALYWYRQSLGQGPEFLIYFQGTGAADDSGLPNDRFFAVRPEGSVSTLKIQRTERGDSAVYLCASSLTGGGPATEELFFGEGSRLTVL.

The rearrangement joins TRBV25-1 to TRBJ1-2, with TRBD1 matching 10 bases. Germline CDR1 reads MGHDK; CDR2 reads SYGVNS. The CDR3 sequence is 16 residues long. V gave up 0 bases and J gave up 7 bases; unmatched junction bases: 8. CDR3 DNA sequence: TGTGCCAGCAGTGAATATTCCGGGACAGGGGCGGTTGGCTACACCTTC. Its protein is CASSEYSGTGAVGYTF.

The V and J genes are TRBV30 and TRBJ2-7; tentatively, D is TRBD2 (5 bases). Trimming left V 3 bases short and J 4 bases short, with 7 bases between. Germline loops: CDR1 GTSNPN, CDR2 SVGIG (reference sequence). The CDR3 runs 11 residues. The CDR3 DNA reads TGTGCCTGGAGCGGGGTGTACGAGCAGTACTTC. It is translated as CAWSGVYEQYF.

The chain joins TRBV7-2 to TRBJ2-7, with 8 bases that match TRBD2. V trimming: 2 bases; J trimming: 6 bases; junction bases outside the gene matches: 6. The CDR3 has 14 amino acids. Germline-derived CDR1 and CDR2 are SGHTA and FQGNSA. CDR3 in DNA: TGTGCCAGCAGCTTAACCCGGACTAGCATCGAGCAGTACTTC. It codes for CASSLTRTSIEQYF.

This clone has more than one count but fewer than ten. CDR3 in amino acids: CSVTQGAKTNYGYTF. In DNA form, the CDR3 reads TGCAGCGTGACACAGGGGGCGAAAACAAATTATGGCTACACCTTC. This rearrangement joins TRBV29-1 to TRBJ1-2; 9 bases line up with TRBD1. Germline CDR1 reads SQVTM; CDR2 reads ANQGSEA. This CDR3 comprises 15 residues. The V segment lost 6 bases and the J segment 5 bases; nucleotides outside the gene matches: 13.